Shown below are 21 T cell receptor beta chains from a single sample sequenced in a study of regulatory T cells in long-lasting Graves disease. Time point denoted: newly diagnosed GD, antithyroid drugs for less than 3 months. PBMC RNA was the source of the TCR library. The authors built TCR beta libraries using iRepertoire HTBI primers and Arm-PCR of CDR3 regions. Using its own MiXCR run on the multiplex PCR reads, TCRdb lists one record per CDR3 protein. This sample has roughly 500,000 distinct CDR3 sequences, with roughly 13% found just once. In addition, the sample was reused for a study of T cells in Graves' hyperthyroidism and ophthalmopathy.

The material was peripheral blood mononuclear cells (PBMCs), obtained at new diagnosis, from a patient treated with antithyroid drugs. The receptors were gathered from a young man with Graves disease.

This clonotype has just a few counts. This chain joins TRBV25-1 and TRBJ2-2, with TRBD1 matching over 10 bases. Losses at the gene ends were 4 bases for V and 2 bases for J; bases not matched to a gene: 10. The CDR3 runs 18 residues. Germline-derived CDR1 and CDR2 are MGHDK and SYGVNS. In DNA, the CDR3 is TGTGCCAGCAGTGTACCCCGGACAGGGGGACTAAACACCGGGGAGCTGTTTTTT. This encodes CASSVPRTGGLNTGELFF.

A few counts support this clonotype. The chain is built from TRBV27 and TRBJ2-2, with D possibly being TRBD1 (6 bases). Germline CDR1 MNHEY, CDR2 SMNVEV (reference sequence). The CDR3 sequence is 14 residues long. Trimming left V 5 bases short and J 6 bases short, with 13 bases between. CDR3 sequence: CASSPLQGAGELFF. The CDR3 nucleotides read TGTGCCAGCAGTCCACTACAGGGTGCCGGGGAGCTGTTTTTT.

This clonotype was seen more than once but under ten times. This chain joins TRBV10-3 and TRBJ2-1; D uncertain. Per germline, CDR1 ENHRY and CDR2 SYGVKD. The V gene lost 1 base and the J gene lost 7 bases, with 8 bases spanning the gap. The CDR3 has 13 amino acids. Written as DNA, the CDR3 is TGTGCCATCAGTGAGTATGAGGATAATGAGCAGTTCTTC. Translation: CAISEYEDNEQFF.

This clonotype was observed many times. The chain couples TRBV27 to TRBJ2-7; no definite D call. The CDR3 sequence is 16 residues long. Trimming took 5 bases from V and 0 from J, leaving 17 bases between them. Germline V gene data show CDR1 as MNHEY and CDR2 as SMNVEV (reference sequence). In DNA form, the CDR3 reads TGTGCCAGCAGTAGCTCGGGCGCCGCTCTCTCCTACGAGCAGTACTTC. Translated, it gives CASSSSGAALSYEQYF.

Worth noting for this clonotype: This may stem from a read error, because a much larger clone lies one nucleotide away. In this CDR3 the conserved last residue, phenylalanine or tryptophan, is missing, so a read error is likely. The chain links TRBV3-1 to TRBJ2-7; D possibly uses TRBD1 or TRBD2 (5 bases each). Germline V lookup: CDR1 LGHDT, CDR2 YNNKEL (reference sequence). V lost 1 base to trimming and J lost 5 bases, with 15 bases between them. The CDR3 consists of 15 residues. Here the CDR3 reads CASSQASSRGDEQYL. The CDR3 DNA reads TGTGCCAGCAGCCAAGCCTCCAGTAGGGGAGACGAGCAGTACCTC.

This clonotype appeared a few times. This chain uses TRBV28 with TRBJ1-2; D remains ambiguous. This CDR3 has 11 residues. Trimming stripped 8 bases from V and 11 bases from J, with 15 bases between. Germline values: CDR1 MDHEN, CDR2 SYDVKM. CDR3 in amino acids: CASGLMGFYTF. The CDR3 region has the DNA TGTGCCAGCGGCCTCATGGGGTTTTACACCTTC.

In its sample, this clonotype was seen a few times. The chain carries TRBV29-1 and TRBJ2-7, with 8 bases matching TRBD2. CDR3 size: 15 residues. Per the germline V gene, CDR1 is SQVTM and CDR2 is ANQGSEA. V dropped 4 bases and J dropped 4; count of bases not matched to a gene: 12. The CDR3 DNA sequence: TGCAGCGTTGCGGGGGGGCTCGTGGGATCTTACGAGCAGTACTTC. This encodes CSVAGGLVGSYEQYF.

With regard to this clonotype: The conserved phenylalanine or tryptophan is not found at the CDR3 terminus, so this likely reflects a read error. The chain recombines TRBV5-1 with TRBJ2-1, with 13 bases aligning to TRBD2. The V gene's germline CDR1 is SGHRS and CDR2 YFSETQ. The trim removed 4 bases at V and 5 bases at J, leaving 15 bases unmatched. The CDR3 consists of 19 residues. The CDR3 DNA reads TGCGCCAGCAGCCGGAGCACTAGCGGGAGGGCCCGAGTCCACAATGAGCAGTTCTCC. It codes for CASSRSTSGRARVHNEQFS.

The chain combines TRBV14 with TRBJ2-5; no firm D call. This CDR3 is built from 15 residues. Germline V gene lookup returns CDR1 SGHDN and CDR2 FVKESK. The germline V and J ends were trimmed by 2 bases and 5 bases, with 15 bases remaining between them. The CDR3 reads CASSQLEETQETQYF. The CDR3 coding sequence is TGTGCCAGCAGCCAATTGGAAGAGACGCAGGAGACCCAGTACTTC.

This clonotype has only a few counts. The genes are TRBV5-1 and TRBJ2-3; D perhaps matches TRBD1 (6 bases). V gave up 4 bases and J gave up 5 bases, with 11 bases separating them. The CDR3 is 13 residues long. The germline CDR1 and CDR2 sequences are SGHRS and YFSETQ. The CDR3 here is CASSRTVGDTQYF. Here the CDR3 DNA reads TGCGCCAGCAGCAGGACAGTCGGAGATACGCAGTATTTT.

This clonotype was seen more than once but under ten times. The rearrangement links TRBV11-2 to TRBJ2-7; 8 bases are shared with TRBD2. There are 16 residues in the CDR3. Germline values: CDR1 SGHAT, CDR2 FQNNGV. The ends lost 3 bases at V and 7 bases at J; junction bases unmatched: 14. CDR3 sequence: CASSFPRGAGGVEQYF. Here the CDR3 DNA reads TGTGCCAGCAGCTTCCCCCGGGGGGCGGGGGGCGTTGAGCAGTACTTC.

The chain combines TRBV29-1 with TRBJ2-7; D might be TRBD1 (6 bases). The CDR3 contains 12 residues. Germline loops: CDR1 SQVTM, CDR2 ANQGSEA. With 7 bases removed from V and 5 bases from J, the gap between germline ends came to 15 bases. The CDR3 DNA reads as TGCAGCGCCCAGGAACAGGGAAACGAGCAGTACTTC. This gives the protein CSAQEQGNEQYF.

This clonotype was found many times. The V call is TRBV12-3 or TRBV12-4, the J call TRBJ2-1; 12 bases line up with TRBD2. V trimming: 5 bases; J trimming: 7 bases; junction bases outside the gene matches: 6. This CDR3 comprises 15 residues. The CDR3 DNA follows: TGTGCCAGCAGTGTTCTAGCGGGAGGGTTAAATGAGCAGTTCTTC. Residues: CASSVLAGGLNEQFF.

This clonotype has only a few counts. The chain links TRBV9 to TRBJ2-1; D is ambiguous. The CDR3 runs to 16 residues. The germline V gene has CDR1 SGDLS and CDR2 YYNGEE. V was cut by 2 bases and J by 0 bases, with 12 bases left in between. CDR3 nucleotides: TGTGCCAGCAGCGTTCATGGTACGGACTCCTACAATGAGCAGTTCTTC. The encoded protein is CASSVHGTDSYNEQFF.

The J gene is TRBJ2-2, the V gene TRBV11-2; 13 nucleotides align to TRBD2. Trimming cost V 5 bases and J 4 bases; bases outside gene matches: 16. CDR3 size: 20 residues. CDR1 and CDR2 from the germline V gene are SGHAT and FQNNGV. The CDR3 protein is CASSRHPGTSGIHGTGELFF. The CDR3 bases are TGTGCCAGCAGCCGACATCCCGGGACTAGCGGGATTCATGGCACCGGGGAGCTGTTTTTT. Full variable domain (outside the CDR3, taken from reference TRBV11-2 and TRBJ2-2): EAGVAQSPRYKIIEKRQSVAFWCNPISGHATLYWYQQILGQGPKLLIQFQNNGVVDDSQLPKDRFSAERLKGVDSTLKIQPAKLEDSAVYLCASSRHPGTSGIHGTGELFFGEGSRLTVL.

This clonotype came up a few times. The chain links TRBV7-9 to TRBJ1-2, with TRBD1 matching over 7 bases. Trimming removed 4 bases from V and 5 bases from J; junction bases left unmatched: 4. From germline, CDR1 is SEHNR and CDR2 FQNEAQ (reference sequence). CDR3 size: 13 residues. The CDR3 protein is CASSWGQQYGYTF. CDR3 coding DNA: TGTGCCAGCAGCTGGGGACAGCAGTATGGCTACACCTTC.

This clonotype showed up many times. J is TRBJ2-5 and V is TRBV13; D might be TRBD1 or TRBD2, each matching 6 bases. V shed 2 bases and J shed 6 bases, with 13 bases lying between them. In germline, CDR1 is PRHDT, CDR2 FYEKMQ (reference sequence). This CDR3 is built from 14 residues. The CDR3 DNA follows: TGTGCCAGCAGCTTATCTGGGGGGCCGAAGACCCAGTACTTC. Encoded protein: CASSLSGGPKTQYF.

This clonotype was counted only a few times. J is TRBJ1-5 and V is TRBV20-1; the match to TRBD1 covers 9 bases. V shed 5 bases and J 6 bases; nucleotides not matched to a gene: 5. CDR1 is DFQATT and CDR2 is SNEGSKA in the germline V gene (reference sequence). The CDR3 contains 13 residues. The CDR3 region is CSARRQGGQPQHF. For the CDR3, the DNA is TGCAGTGCTCGCAGACAGGGGGGTCAGCCCCAGCATTTT.

This clonotype was counted many times. The chain carries TRBV6-2 or TRBV6-3 and TRBJ2-5; a possible D gene is TRBD2 (6 bases). Trimming left V 6 bases short and J 5 bases short, with 13 bases between. Germline CDR1 is MNHEY and CDR2 is SVGEGT. CDR3 length: 13 residues. DNA of the CDR3: TGTGCCAGCAGCGGGAGTATGGGGGAGACCCAGTACTTC. It yields the protein CASSGSMGETQYF.

This clonotype was detected ten times or more. This rearrangement joins TRBV5-1 to TRBJ2-3, with 10 nucleotides matching TRBD1. This CDR3 is 14 amino acids long. With V trimmed by 4 bases and J by 4 bases, 3 bases remained unmatched. Germline V gene data show CDR1 as SGHRS and CDR2 as YFSETQ. CDR3 protein: CASSQGTGADTQYF. CDR3 nucleotides: TGCGCCAGCAGCCAAGGGACAGGGGCAGATACGCAGTATTTT.

Here the CDR3 DNA reads TGCAGTGCTCCTACCTGGGCGGCTAGCGGGAGGGTAGGTGAGCAGTTCTTC. This gives the protein CSAPTWAASGRVGEQFF. This sequence joins TRBV20-1 and TRBJ2-1; 12 bases are a match to TRBD2. The CDR3 contains 17 residues. J lost 9 bases, V lost 5 bases, and 17 bases had no gene match. The germline V gene has CDR1 DFQATT and CDR2 SNEGSKA (reference sequence).